The rows below give T cell receptor beta chains drawn from one sample of a study of blood T cell repertoires in COVID-19. Generated by immunoSEQ multiplex PCR, the TCRdb table keeps only in-frame clones and is missing some. Of 81,000 or so clones in the sample, about 81% are singletons; the top ten hold approximately 13%. Sequencing was performed on peripheral blood. The receptors were sampled from a human donor in a cohort sampled during active COVID-19. CDR3s include the opening cysteine and the closing phenylalanine or tryptophan. D genes are given only for firm matches. Part of the rows lack a size; the others show once, few, many or a class for expanded clones.

NA	TRBV4-1	TRBJ1-1	NA	14	CASSHNKQDSEAFF	TGCGCCAGCAGCCATAATAAGCAGGATTCTGAAGCTTTCTTT
NA	TRBV2	TRBJ1-5	TRBD1	15	CASSYPGTGLRPQHF	TGTGCCAGCAGTTACCCCGGGACAGGACTCCGGCCCCAGCATTTT
few	TRBV19	TRBJ1-2	TRBD1	14	CASSMGQGGYGYTF	TGTGCCAGTAGCATGGGACAGGGCGGCTATGGCTACACCTTC
once	TRBV2	TRBJ1-3	NA	16	CASSEWGLASGNTIYF	TGTGCCAGCAGTGAATGGGGACTCGCCTCTGGAAACACCATATATTTT
few	TRBV19	TRBJ1-6	NA	15	CASSIGQLYNSPLHF	TGTGCCAGTAGTATAGGACAGCTCTATAATTCACCCCTCCACTTT
NA	TRBV5-1	TRBJ2-3	NA	13	CASSLVKLETQYF	TGCGCCAGCAGCTTGGTAAAACTCGAAACGCAGTATTTT
NA	TRBV7-2	TRBJ2-7	TRBD1	14	CASKGTGGSYEQYF	TGTGCCAGCAAGGGGACAGGTGGATCCTACGAGCAGTACTTC
many	TRBV15	TRBJ2-3	NA	16	CATSVNRRGATDTQYF	TGTGCCACCAGCGTGAATAGACGGGGGGCAACAGATACGCAGTATTTT
NA	TRBV29-1	TRBJ2-1	TRBD1	13	CSASTGYLAEQFF	TGCAGCGCTTCGACAGGGTACCTCGCTGAGCAGTTCTTC
NA	TRBV20-1	TRBJ2-2	TRBD2	14	CSASLAGTTGELFF	TGCAGTGCTAGTCTAGCGGGGACCACCGGGGAGCTGTTTTTT
NA	TRBV14	TRBJ1-1	NA	13	CASGAGMNTEAFF	TGTGCCAGCGGCGCAGGGATGAACACTGAAGCTTTCTTT
NA	TRBV5-1	TRBJ2-2	TRBD2	16	CASSLGGGSYTGELFF	TGCGCCAGCAGCTTGGGCGGGGGGTCCTACACCGGGGAGCTGTTTTTT
NA	TRBV6-5	TRBJ2-7	NA	16	CASSYSFTDPRYEQYF	TGTGCCAGCAGTTACTCGTTCACAGATCCTCGGTACGAGCAGTACTTC